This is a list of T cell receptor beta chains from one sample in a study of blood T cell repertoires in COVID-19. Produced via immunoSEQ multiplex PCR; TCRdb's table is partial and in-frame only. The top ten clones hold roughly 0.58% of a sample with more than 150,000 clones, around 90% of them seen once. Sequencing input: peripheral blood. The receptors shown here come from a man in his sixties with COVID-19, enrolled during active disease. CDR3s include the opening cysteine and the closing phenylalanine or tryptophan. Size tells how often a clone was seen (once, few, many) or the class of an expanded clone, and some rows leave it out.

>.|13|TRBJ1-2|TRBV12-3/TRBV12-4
CASSLRQNYGYTF
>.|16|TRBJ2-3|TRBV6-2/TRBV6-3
CASSSPTGLRTDTQYF
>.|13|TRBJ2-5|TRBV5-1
CASSPIPQETQYF
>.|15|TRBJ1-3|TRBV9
CASSVTGSSGNTIYF
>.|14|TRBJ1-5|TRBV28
CASSLRLSGQPQHF
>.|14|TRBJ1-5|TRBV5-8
CASSSGQVNQPQHF
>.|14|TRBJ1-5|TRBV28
CASRRDPGNQPQHF
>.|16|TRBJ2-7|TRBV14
CASSLFTGGTRYEQYF
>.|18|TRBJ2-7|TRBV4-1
CASSRGEFGGGAAYEQYF
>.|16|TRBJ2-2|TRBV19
CASSISSGRTTGELFF
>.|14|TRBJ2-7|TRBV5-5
CASSLARGTYEQYF
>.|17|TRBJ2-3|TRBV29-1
CSVEIESSGGVTDTQYF
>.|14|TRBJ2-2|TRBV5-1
CASSGGLNTGELFF
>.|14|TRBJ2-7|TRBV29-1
CSVLVGSIPYEQYF
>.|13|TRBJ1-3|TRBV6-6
CASSPGQHNTIYF
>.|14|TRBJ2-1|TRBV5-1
CASSLGGAAIEQFF
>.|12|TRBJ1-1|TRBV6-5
CASSSTVNEAFF
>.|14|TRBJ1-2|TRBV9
CASSVEPIRGGYTF
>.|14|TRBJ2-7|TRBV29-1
CSVRTGGASYEQYF
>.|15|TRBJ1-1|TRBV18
CASSSSGGPSTEAFF
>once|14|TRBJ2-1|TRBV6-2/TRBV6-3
CASSYSGRANEQFF
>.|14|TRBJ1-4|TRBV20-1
CSASGRTANEKLFF
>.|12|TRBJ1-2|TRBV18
CASSPGQGGYTF
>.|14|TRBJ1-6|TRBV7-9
CASSEGGINSPLHF
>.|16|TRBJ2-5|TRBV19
CASSIGPSGGQETQYF
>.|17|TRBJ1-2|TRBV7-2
CASSPGGVGRLSYGYTF
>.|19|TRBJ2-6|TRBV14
CASSHGGQGAPSGANVLTF
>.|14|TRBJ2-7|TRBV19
CASKGTVASYEQYF
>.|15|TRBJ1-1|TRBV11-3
CASSLSVAGVTEAFF
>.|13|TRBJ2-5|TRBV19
CASSDRGLKTQYF
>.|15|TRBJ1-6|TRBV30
CAWTVGRSYNSPLHF
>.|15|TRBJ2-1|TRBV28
CASTGGGGPYNEQFF
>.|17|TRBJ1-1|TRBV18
CASSPPVTGGKTSGAFF
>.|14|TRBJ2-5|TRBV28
CASSGTEVLETQYF
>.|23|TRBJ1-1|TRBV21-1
CASSIPGAPTGTGFSKPNTEAFF
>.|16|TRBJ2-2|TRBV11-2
CASSSLGQGDTGELFF
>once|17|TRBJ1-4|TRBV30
CAWSVQTGKITNEKLFF
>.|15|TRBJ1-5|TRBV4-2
CASTPDRNSNQPQHF
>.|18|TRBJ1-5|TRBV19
CASSMIPPRQGANQPQHF
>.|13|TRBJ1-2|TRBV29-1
CSVVGTGFDGYTF
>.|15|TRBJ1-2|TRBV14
CASSQQPGPYFGYTF
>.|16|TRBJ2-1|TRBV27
CASSLFGTVFYNEQFF